This TCR beta chain was recorded in a study of cytomegalovirus exposure and HLA in healthy donors. Findings and limits, study-wide: Reports credit the classifier with highly specific, highly sensitive diagnosis of cytomegalovirus status. Segments of the TCR beta V type were, in most cases, productive about 87% or about 30% of the time in an earlier analysis. Near-uniform donor sequencing depth was presumed by presence/absence analyses.

As regards this clone: Its matching antigen is unknown.

PCR involved 60 Vbeta and 13 Jbeta primers. Sequencing used immunoSEQ multiplex PCR; TCRdb keeps in-frame clones, though not all of them. The sample has roughly 110,000 clones, around 61% seen once. Healthy bone marrow donors made up the donor group. The CDR3 has 15 amino acids. The trim removed 5 bases at V and 4 bases at J, leaving 7 bases unmatched. In germline, CDR1 is LNHDA, CDR2 SQIVND (reference sequence). The sequence derives from a woman in her twenties or thirties in good health and CMV-seronegative. The sample was PBMCs. The V gene is TRBV19, the J gene TRBJ2-1, with 8 bases matching TRBD2. CDR3 residues: CASSETSGTYNEQFF. The DNA of the CDR3 is TGTGCCAGTAGTGAAACTAGCGGAACATACAATGAGCAGTTCTTC.